This T cell receptor beta chain was sequenced in a study of T-cell reconstitution after alpha-beta-depleted transplantation in children. Points on this clonotype: Antigen: not known.

During its preparation, the TCRbeta library received unique molecular identifiers. MiXCR, run by TCRdb on the PCR reads, gives a single entry per CDR3 protein. This table holds about 980,000 distinct CDR3 sequences, about 26% found once. Study-wide points: Elevated TCRbeta diversity at day 60 was traced, in some patients, to surviving recipient T cells and thymic progenitors. T-cell counts and diversity were attributed mostly to newly produced T cells one year after transplant.

The clonotype originates from a boy under three years old who had a stem cell transplant for SCID, so the T cells may come from the graft donor. The sequencing used PBMCs, mostly from graft donor cells, collected 360 days after TCRalphabeta/CD19-depleted stem cell transplant.

The CDR3 sequence is CASSQVGTGRSADTQYF. The CDR3 DNA sequence: TGCGCCAGCAGCCAGGTCGGGACAGGGCGTTCGGCGGATACGCAGTATTTT. The rearrangement joins TRBV4-1 to TRBJ2-3; 9 bases line up with TRBD1. The J segment lost 6 bases and the V segment lost 3 bases, leaving 13 bases of the junction unmatched. Germline lookup yields CDR1 MGHRA and CDR2 YSYEKL. The CDR3 has 17 amino acids.